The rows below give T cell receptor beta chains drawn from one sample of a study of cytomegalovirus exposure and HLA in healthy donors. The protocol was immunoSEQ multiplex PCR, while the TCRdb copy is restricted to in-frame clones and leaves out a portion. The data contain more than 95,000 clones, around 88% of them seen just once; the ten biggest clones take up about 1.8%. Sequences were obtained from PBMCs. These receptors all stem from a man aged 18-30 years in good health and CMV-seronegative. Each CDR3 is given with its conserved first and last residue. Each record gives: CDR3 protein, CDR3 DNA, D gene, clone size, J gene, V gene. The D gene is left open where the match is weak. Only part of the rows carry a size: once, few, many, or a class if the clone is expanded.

CDR3 protein: CASSSGQGYSGEKLFF; CDR3 DNA: TGCGCCAGCAGCTCGGGACAGGGTTACTCCGGGGAAAAACTGTTTTTT; D gene: TRBD1; clone size: -; J gene: TRBJ1-4; V gene: TRBV5-1
CDR3 protein: CASGTTGLGEKLFF; CDR3 DNA: TGCGCCAGCGGAACGACAGGGTTGGGGGAAAAACTGTTTTTT; D gene: TRBD1; clone size: once; J gene: TRBJ1-4; V gene: TRBV5-1
CDR3 protein: CASSSGTPRGVHEQYF; CDR3 DNA: TGTGCCAGCAGCTCCGGGACTCCAAGAGGTGTCCACGAGCAGTACTTC; D gene: -; clone size: once; J gene: TRBJ2-7; V gene: TRBV7-2
CDR3 protein: CASSFGRVYGQPQHF; CDR3 DNA: TGTGCCAGCAGTTTTGGCAGGGTGTACGGTCAGCCCCAGCATTTT; D gene: -; clone size: few; J gene: TRBJ1-5; V gene: TRBV27
CDR3 protein: CASSFFRGVVDEQFF; CDR3 DNA: TGCGCCAGCAGCTTCTTCCGCGGTGTAGTCGATGAGCAGTTCTTC; D gene: -; clone size: -; J gene: TRBJ2-1; V gene: TRBV5-1
CDR3 protein: CASSNESYEQYF; CDR3 DNA: TGTGCCAGCAGCAACGAGAGCTACGAGCAGTACTTC; D gene: -; clone size: -; J gene: TRBJ2-7; V gene: TRBV21-1
CDR3 protein: CASSRGLEETQYF; CDR3 DNA: TGTGCCAGCAGCAGAGGACTAGAGGAGACCCAGTACTTC; D gene: TRBD2; clone size: -; J gene: TRBJ2-5; V gene: TRBV7-9
CDR3 protein: CASSLTIHPTYGYTF; CDR3 DNA: TGTGCCAGCAGTTTGACTATACACCCGACCTATGGCTACACCTTC; D gene: -; clone size: -; J gene: TRBJ1-2; V gene: TRBV27
CDR3 protein: CASSQERRTSSYNEQFF; CDR3 DNA: TGCGCCAGCAGCCAAGAGAGAAGAACTAGCTCCTACAATGAGCAGTTCTTC; D gene: -; clone size: -; J gene: TRBJ2-1; V gene: TRBV4-3
CDR3 protein: CASSLVGTGQETQYF; CDR3 DNA: TGCGCCAGCAGCTTGGTCGGGACAGGACAAGAGACCCAGTACTTC; D gene: TRBD1; clone size: -; J gene: TRBJ2-5; V gene: TRBV5-1
CDR3 protein: CASSPPPRQGTGELFF; CDR3 DNA: TGTGCCAGCTCACCTCCTCCGCGACAGGGAACCGGGGAGCTGTTTTTT; D gene: TRBD1; clone size: once; J gene: TRBJ2-2; V gene: TRBV18
CDR3 protein: CASSLPPGTRFFF; CDR3 DNA: TGTGCCAGCAGCCTTCCTCCCGGGACTAGATTCTTCTTC; D gene: TRBD2; clone size: -; J gene: TRBJ2-1; V gene: TRBV7-2
CDR3 protein: CATSRGQTVSTDTQYF; CDR3 DNA: TGTGCCACCAGCAGAGGCCAAACGGTTAGCACAGATACGCAGTATTTT; D gene: -; clone size: -; J gene: TRBJ2-3; V gene: TRBV15
CDR3 protein: CASSLSQNTGELFF; CDR3 DNA: TGTGCCAGCAGTTTAAGCCAAAACACCGGGGAGCTGTTTTTT; D gene: -; clone size: -; J gene: TRBJ2-2; V gene: TRBV28
CDR3 protein: CASSLVSALLEGYTF; CDR3 DNA: TGCGCCAGCAGCTTGGTGTCAGCCCTACTGGAGGGCTACACCTTC; D gene: -; clone size: -; J gene: TRBJ1-2; V gene: TRBV5-1
CDR3 protein: CASNGGQGAYNEQFF; CDR3 DNA: TGTGCCAGCAATGGGGGACAGGGGGCTTACAATGAGCAGTTCTTC; D gene: TRBD1; clone size: -; J gene: TRBJ2-1; V gene: TRBV28
CDR3 protein: CSVTPGSDTGELFF; CDR3 DNA: TGCAGCGTGACCCCGGGATCTGACACCGGGGAGCTGTTTTTT; D gene: -; clone size: -; J gene: TRBJ2-2; V gene: TRBV29-1
CDR3 protein: CASSLNDRSTDTQYF; CDR3 DNA: TGTGCCAGCAGTTTAAATGACAGAAGCACAGATACGCAGTATTTT; D gene: -; clone size: -; J gene: TRBJ2-3; V gene: TRBV27
CDR3 protein: CASSVGLQGDGYTF; CDR3 DNA: TGTGCCAGCAGCGTAGGACTCCAGGGGGATGGCTACACCTTC; D gene: TRBD1; clone size: -; J gene: TRBJ1-2; V gene: TRBV9
CDR3 protein: CASQQTSSYEQYF; CDR3 DNA: TGTGCCAGCCAGCAGACTAGCTCCTACGAGCAGTACTTC; D gene: -; clone size: -; J gene: TRBJ2-7; V gene: TRBV27
CDR3 protein: CASTSGGRTGELFF; CDR3 DNA: TGTGCCAGCACGTCAGGGGGGCGTACCGGGGAGCTGTTTTTT; D gene: -; clone size: once; J gene: TRBJ2-2; V gene: TRBV28
CDR3 protein: CASSPLAPGELFF; CDR3 DNA: TGTGCCAGCTCACCACTAGCGCCCGGGGAGCTGTTTTTT; D gene: -; clone size: -; J gene: TRBJ2-2; V gene: TRBV18
CDR3 protein: CASSIDLLYEQYF; CDR3 DNA: TGTGCCAGTAGTATAGATCTACTCTACGAGCAGTACTTC; D gene: -; clone size: few; J gene: TRBJ2-7; V gene: TRBV19
CDR3 protein: CASSLKGNYGYTF; CDR3 DNA: TGTGCCAGCAGCTTAAAGGGGAACTATGGCTACACCTTC; D gene: -; clone size: -; J gene: TRBJ1-2; V gene: TRBV7-2
CDR3 protein: CASRRLAGGPGNEQFF; CDR3 DNA: TGTGCCAGCAGAAGACTAGCGGGAGGGCCAGGCAATGAGCAGTTCTTC; D gene: TRBD2; clone size: -; J gene: TRBJ2-1; V gene: TRBV27
CDR3 protein: CATSRDRGAETQYF; CDR3 DNA: TGTGCCACCAGCAGAGATCGCGGGGCGGAGACCCAGTACTTC; D gene: -; clone size: once; J gene: TRBJ2-5; V gene: TRBV15
CDR3 protein: CASSLQGGGYEQYF; CDR3 DNA: TGTGCCAGCAGTTTACAGGGGGGTGGCTACGAGCAGTACTTC; D gene: -; clone size: -; J gene: TRBJ2-7; V gene: TRBV27
CDR3 protein: CASNQQGAGYEQYF; CDR3 DNA: TGTGCCAGCAACCAACAGGGGGCGGGTTACGAGCAGTACTTC; D gene: TRBD1; clone size: -; J gene: TRBJ2-7; V gene: TRBV27
CDR3 protein: CASSYNRGGYNEQFF; CDR3 DNA: TGTGCCAGCAGCTATAACAGGGGGGGTTACAATGAGCAGTTCTTC; D gene: -; clone size: -; J gene: TRBJ2-1; V gene: TRBV11-3
CDR3 protein: CALSRETNEKLFF; CDR3 DNA: TGTGCCTTGTCCCGGGAGACTAATGAAAAACTGTTTTTT; D gene: -; clone size: -; J gene: TRBJ1-4; V gene: TRBV30
CDR3 protein: CSVEGGSSYNEQFF; CDR3 DNA: TGCAGCGTTGAAGGAGGGAGCTCCTACAATGAGCAGTTCTTC; D gene: -; clone size: -; J gene: TRBJ2-1; V gene: TRBV29-1
CDR3 protein: CASSLSTGQGYTF; CDR3 DNA: TGTGCCAGCAGCTTATCTACAGGGCAGGGCTACACCTTC; D gene: -; clone size: few; J gene: TRBJ1-2; V gene: TRBV7-9
CDR3 protein: CATTERIQGYEQYF; CDR3 DNA: TGTGCCACCACCGAACGAATACAGGGCTACGAGCAGTACTTC; D gene: -; clone size: -; J gene: TRBJ2-7; V gene: TRBV15
CDR3 protein: CASSQGHTGSKNIQYF; CDR3 DNA: TGCGCCAGCAGCCAAGGCCACACAGGTTCCAAAAACATTCAGTACTTC; D gene: -; clone size: -; J gene: TRBJ2-4; V gene: TRBV4-1
CDR3 protein: CASSPDRERTYNSPLHF; CDR3 DNA: TGTGCCAGCAGCCCCGACAGGGAAAGGACCTATAATTCACCCCTCCACTTT; D gene: TRBD1; clone size: -; J gene: TRBJ1-6; V gene: TRBV14
CDR3 protein: CASSFTGVNNSPLHF; CDR3 DNA: TGTGCCAGCAGCTTTACGGGGGTGAACAATTCACCCCTCCACTTT; D gene: -; clone size: -; J gene: TRBJ1-6; V gene: TRBV7-9
CDR3 protein: CASSSGLAGYEQYF; CDR3 DNA: TGTGCCAGCAGCTCGGGACTAGCGGGATACGAGCAGTACTTC; D gene: TRBD2; clone size: -; J gene: TRBJ2-7; V gene: TRBV5-4
CDR3 protein: CASSKAPGSPYGYTF; CDR3 DNA: TGTGCCAGTAGCAAAGCGCCTGGGTCCCCCTATGGCTACACCTTC; D gene: -; clone size: few; J gene: TRBJ1-2; V gene: TRBV19
CDR3 protein: CAWRVAGGNQPQHF; CDR3 DNA: TGTGCCTGGAGAGTCGCCGGGGGCAATCAGCCCCAGCATTTT; D gene: -; clone size: -; J gene: TRBJ1-5; V gene: TRBV30
CDR3 protein: CASSPRGSGNNEQYF; CDR3 DNA: TGTGCCAGTAGTCCCCGTGGTAGCGGGAACAACGAGCAGTACTTC; D gene: TRBD2; clone size: -; J gene: TRBJ2-7; V gene: TRBV19
CDR3 protein: CASSVVGGGTGEAYEQYF; CDR3 DNA: TGTGCCAGCAGCGTAGTAGGAGGGGGGACAGGGGAGGCCTACGAGCAGTACTTC; D gene: TRBD1; clone size: -; J gene: TRBJ2-7; V gene: TRBV9
CDR3 protein: CASSLQGQFDTQYF; CDR3 DNA: TGTGCCAGCAGTTTACAGGGGCAGTTTGATACGCAGTATTTT; D gene: TRBD1; clone size: -; J gene: TRBJ2-3; V gene: TRBV6-6
CDR3 protein: CASSQGGSDTQYF; CDR3 DNA: TGTGCCAGCAGCCAAGGGGGCTCAGATACGCAGTATTTT; D gene: TRBD1; clone size: -; J gene: TRBJ2-3; V gene: TRBV7-2
CDR3 protein: CSVRQGGGYTF; CDR3 DNA: TGCAGTGTAAGACAGGGTGGCGGCTACACCTTC; D gene: TRBD1; clone size: -; J gene: TRBJ1-2; V gene: TRBV20-1
CDR3 protein: CAWSAQISGGASDTQYF; CDR3 DNA: TGTGCCTGGAGTGCACAAATTAGCGGGGGGGCCTCGGATACGCAGTATTTT; D gene: TRBD2; clone size: -; J gene: TRBJ2-3; V gene: TRBV30
CDR3 protein: CASSSITGGTEAFF; CDR3 DNA: TGTGCCAGCAGCTCTATTACAGGGGGCACTGAAGCTTTCTTT; D gene: TRBD1; clone size: -; J gene: TRBJ1-1; V gene: TRBV11-1
CDR3 protein: CASSPGTGVSRYSNQPQHF; CDR3 DNA: TGTGCCAGCAGTCCCGGGACAGGGGTTTCTAGGTATAGCAATCAGCCCCAGCATTTT; D gene: TRBD1; clone size: once; J gene: TRBJ1-5; V gene: TRBV27
CDR3 protein: CASSPGTAYSGNTIYF; CDR3 DNA: TGTGCCAGCTCACCCGGGACAGCCTACTCTGGAAACACCATATATTTT; D gene: TRBD1; clone size: -; J gene: TRBJ1-3; V gene: TRBV18
CDR3 protein: CAISEQERNQPQHF; CDR3 DNA: TGTGCCATCTCAGAACAGGAACGTAATCAGCCCCAGCATTTT; D gene: -; clone size: -; J gene: TRBJ1-5; V gene: TRBV10-3
CDR3 protein: CASSSGTGGYQPQHF; CDR3 DNA: TGTGCCAGCAGTTCCGGGACAGGGGGCTATCAGCCCCAGCATTTT; D gene: TRBD1; clone size: -; J gene: TRBJ1-5; V gene: TRBV6-5
CDR3 protein: CASSPLGLLQDTQYF; CDR3 DNA: TGTGCCAGCAGTCCCCTAGGACTCCTGCAAGATACGCAGTATTTT; D gene: -; clone size: -; J gene: TRBJ2-3; V gene: TRBV6-1
CDR3 protein: CASSLYGVQFF; CDR3 DNA: TGTGCCAGCAGTTTATACGGAGTACAGTTCTTC; D gene: -; clone size: -; J gene: TRBJ2-1; V gene: TRBV27
CDR3 protein: CAWNRQGYPYGYTF; CDR3 DNA: TGTGCCTGGAACAGACAGGGGTATCCCTATGGCTACACCTTC; D gene: TRBD1; clone size: once; J gene: TRBJ1-2; V gene: TRBV30
CDR3 protein: CASSYRREVSNQPQHF; CDR3 DNA: TGTGCCAGCAGTTACCGGAGAGAGGTTAGCAATCAGCCCCAGCATTTT; D gene: -; clone size: -; J gene: TRBJ1-5; V gene: TRBV28